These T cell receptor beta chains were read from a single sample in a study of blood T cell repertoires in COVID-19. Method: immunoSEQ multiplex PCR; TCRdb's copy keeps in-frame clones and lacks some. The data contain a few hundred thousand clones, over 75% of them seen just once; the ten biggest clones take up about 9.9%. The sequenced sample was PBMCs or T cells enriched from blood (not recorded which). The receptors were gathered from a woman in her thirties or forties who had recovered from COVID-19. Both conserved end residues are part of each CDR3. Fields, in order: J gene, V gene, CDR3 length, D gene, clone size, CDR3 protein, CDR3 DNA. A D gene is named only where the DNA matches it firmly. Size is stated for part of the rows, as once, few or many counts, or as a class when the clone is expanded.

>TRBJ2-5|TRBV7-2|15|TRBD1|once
CASSPNRPGTGDQYF
TGTGCCAGCAGCCCAAACCGTCCCGGGACAGGGGACCAGTACTTC
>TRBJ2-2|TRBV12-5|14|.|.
CASGTGTNTGELFF
TGTGCTAGTGGTACAGGTACGAACACCGGGGAGCTGTTTTTT
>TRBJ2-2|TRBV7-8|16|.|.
CASSSGWRPDTGELFF
TGTGCCAGCAGCTCAGGGTGGAGACCGGACACCGGGGAGCTGTTTTTT
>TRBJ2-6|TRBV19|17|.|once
CASSMAPGGAGANVLTF
TGTGCCAGTAGTATGGCCCCCGGGGGAGCTGGGGCCAACGTCCTGACTTTC
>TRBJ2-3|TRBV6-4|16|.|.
CASSDSANGGGDTQYF
TGTGCCAGCAGTGACTCGGCTAACGGGGGAGGAGATACGCAGTATTTT
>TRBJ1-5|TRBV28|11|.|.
CATLSGQPQHF
TGTGCCACCCTTTCGGGTCAGCCCCAGCATTTT
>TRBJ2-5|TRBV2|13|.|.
CASSKDSQETQYF
TGTGCCAGCAGTAAAGACAGCCAAGAGACCCAGTACTTC
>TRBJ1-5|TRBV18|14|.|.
CASSPRQGYEPQHF
TGTGCCAGCTCACCTCGGCAGGGGTATGAGCCCCAGCATTTT
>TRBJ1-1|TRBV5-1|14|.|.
CASSTGDMNTEAFF
TGCGCCAGCAGCACGGGAGACATGAACACTGAAGCTTTCTTT
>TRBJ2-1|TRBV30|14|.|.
CAWSVGVTYNEQFF
TGTGCCTGGAGTGTAGGGGTAACCTACAATGAGCAGTTCTTC
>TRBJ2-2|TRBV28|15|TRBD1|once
CASSLRDRDTGELFF
TGTGCCAGCAGCTTAAGGGACAGGGACACCGGGGAGCTGTTTTTT
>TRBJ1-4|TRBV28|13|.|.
CASSLYRGGKLFF
TGTGCCAGCAGTTTATATAGGGGGGGAAAACTGTTTTTT
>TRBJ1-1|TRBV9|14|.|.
CASSVGPENTEAFF
TGTGCCAGCAGCGTAGGGCCTGAGAACACTGAAGCTTTCTTT
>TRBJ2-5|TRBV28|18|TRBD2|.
CASSLFHSSSGSQETQYF
TGTGCCAGCAGTTTATTCCACTCCTCCAGCGGGAGTCAAGAGACCCAGTACTTC
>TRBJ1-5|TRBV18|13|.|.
CASSPSGNQPQHF
TGTGCCAGCTCACCTTCTGGCAATCAGCCCCAGCATTTT
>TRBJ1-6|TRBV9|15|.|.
CASSVRDRNNSPLHF
TGTGCCAGCAGCGTACGTGACAGAAATAATTCACCCCTCCACTTT
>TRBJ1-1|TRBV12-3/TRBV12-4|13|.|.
CASSLYRGAGAFF
TGTGCCAGCAGTCTCTATCGGGGGGCGGGAGCTTTCTTT
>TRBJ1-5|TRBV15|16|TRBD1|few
CATSRLIQGFPQPQHF
TGTGCCACCAGCAGACTGATACAGGGGTTTCCGCAGCCCCAGCATTTT
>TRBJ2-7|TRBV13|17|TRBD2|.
CASSTKGLAGNRYEQYF
TGTGCCAGCAGTACGAAAGGACTAGCGGGTAACCGGTACGAGCAGTACTTC
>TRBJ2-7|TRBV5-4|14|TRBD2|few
CASSLGGGEHRAYF
TGTGCCAGCAGCTTGGGCGGGGGAGAGCACCGGGCGTACTTC
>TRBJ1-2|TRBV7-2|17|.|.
CASGTSSSHVGARGYTF
TGTGCCAGCGGCACAAGCTCGTCTCACGTGGGGGCAAGAGGCTACACCTTC
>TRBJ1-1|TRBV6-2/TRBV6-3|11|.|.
CASSYRGEAFF
TGTGCCAGCAGTTATAGGGGTGAAGCTTTCTTT
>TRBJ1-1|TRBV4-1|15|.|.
CASSEHLEGRTEAFF
TGCGCCAGCAGCGAACATCTGGAGGGGCGGACTGAAGCTTTCTTT
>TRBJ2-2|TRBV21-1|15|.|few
CASSRQDGYTGELFF
TGTGCCAGCAGCAGACAGGACGGGTACACCGGGGAGCTGTTTTTT
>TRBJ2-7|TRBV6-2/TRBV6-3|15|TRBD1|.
CASSYGTGISYEQYF
TGTGCCAGCAGTTACGGGACAGGGATATCCTACGAGCAGTACTTC
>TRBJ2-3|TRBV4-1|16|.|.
CASSQGLDTSTDTQYF
TGCGCCAGCAGCCAAGGACTAGACACTAGCACAGATACGCAGTATTTT
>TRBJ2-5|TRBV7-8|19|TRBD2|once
CASSLQLAGGPGSKETQYF
TGTGCCAGCAGCTTACAACTAGCGGGAGGGCCGGGGAGTAAGGAGACCCAGTACTTC
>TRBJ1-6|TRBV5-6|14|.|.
CASSFRAGGSPLHF
TGTGCCAGCAGCTTTCGGGCGGGGGGTTCACCCCTCCACTTT
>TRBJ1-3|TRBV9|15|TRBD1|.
CASSVVGQAGNTIYF
TGTGCCAGCAGCGTAGTGGGACAGGCTGGAAACACCATATATTTT
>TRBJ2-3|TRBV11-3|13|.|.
CASSGGSTDTQYF
TGTGCCAGCAGTGGCGGGAGCACAGATACGCAGTATTTT
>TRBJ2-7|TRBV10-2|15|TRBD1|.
CASSPGQGQGDEQYF
TGCGCCAGCAGCCCCGGACAGGGGCAAGGCGACGAGCAGTACTTC
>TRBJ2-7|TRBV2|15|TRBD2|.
CASSPTSLITYEQYF
TGTGCCAGCAGCCCGACTAGCCTTATTACCTACGAGCAGTACTTC
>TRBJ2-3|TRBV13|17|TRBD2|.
CASSSPWREGPQDTQYF
TGTGCCAGCAGTAGCCCGTGGAGGGAGGGCCCTCAGGATACGCAGTATTTT
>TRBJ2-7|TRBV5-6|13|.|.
CASSSGVRDEQYF
TGTGCCAGCAGCTCCGGAGTCCGCGACGAGCAGTACTTC
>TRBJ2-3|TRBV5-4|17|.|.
CASSPRYGGGRTDTQYF
TGTGCCAGCAGCCCGAGGTATGGCGGGGGCCGCACAGATACGCAGTATTTT
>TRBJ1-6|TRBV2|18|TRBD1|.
CASSEWETGASYNSPLHF
TGTGCCAGCAGTGAATGGGAGACAGGGGCCTCCTATAATTCACCCCTCCACTTT
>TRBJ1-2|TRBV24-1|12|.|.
CATSDIDYGYTF
TGTGCCACCAGTGATATAGACTATGGCTACACCTTC
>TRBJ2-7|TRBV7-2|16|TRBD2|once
CASSLAQAGGLYEQYF
TGTGCCAGCAGCTTAGCGCAAGCGGGAGGGCTCTACGAGCAGTACTTC
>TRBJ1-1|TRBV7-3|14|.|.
CASSRGGENTEAFF
TGTGCCAGCAGCCGAGGAGGGGAGAACACTGAAGCTTTCTTT
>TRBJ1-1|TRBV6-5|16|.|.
CASSYSGGRLNTEAFF
TGTGCCAGCAGTTACTCCGGGGGGCGCCTGAACACTGAAGCTTTCTTT
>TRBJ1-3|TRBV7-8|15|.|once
CASSLAGSSGNTIYF
TGTGCCAGCAGCTTAGCCGGGTCCTCTGGAAACACCATATATTTT
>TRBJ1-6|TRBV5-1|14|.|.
CASSLYGLESPLHF
TGCGCCAGCAGCTTGTACGGGTTAGAATCACCCCTCCACTTT
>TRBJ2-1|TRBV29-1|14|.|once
CSAGRQVAGDEQFF
TGCAGCGCCGGACGCCAGGTTGCCGGGGATGAGCAGTTCTTC
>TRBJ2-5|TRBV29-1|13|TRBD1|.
CSVGPDRVETQYF
TGCAGCGTAGGACCGGACAGGGTGGAGACCCAGTACTTC
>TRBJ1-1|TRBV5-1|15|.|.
CASSLEWGVGTEAFF
TGCGCCAGCAGCTTGGAGTGGGGAGTGGGCACTGAAGCTTTCTTT
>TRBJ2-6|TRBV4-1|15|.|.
CASSQDSSGANVLTF
TGCGCCAGCAGCCAAGACAGCTCTGGGGCCAACGTCCTGACTTTC
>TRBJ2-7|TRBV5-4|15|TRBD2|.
CASSLRSGGSYEQYF
TGTGCCAGCAGCTTGAGAAGCGGGGGTTCCTACGAGCAGTACTTC
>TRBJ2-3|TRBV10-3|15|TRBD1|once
CAIRYTGARTDTQYF
TGTGCCATCAGATACACAGGGGCCCGCACAGATACGCAGTATTTT
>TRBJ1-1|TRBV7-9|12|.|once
CASTKGRAEAFF
TGTGCCAGCACCAAAGGGAGGGCTGAAGCTTTCTTT
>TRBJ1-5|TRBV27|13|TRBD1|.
CATWTGGNQPQHF
TGTGCCACCTGGACAGGGGGCAATCAGCCCCAGCATTTT
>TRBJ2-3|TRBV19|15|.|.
CASSIAGRLTDTQYF
TGTGCCAGTAGTATAGCAGGGAGGTTAACAGATACGCAGTATTTT
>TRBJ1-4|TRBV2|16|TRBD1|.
CASSEDSTGGSEKLFF
TGTGCCAGCAGTGAAGACTCGACAGGGGGAAGTGAAAAACTGTTTTTT
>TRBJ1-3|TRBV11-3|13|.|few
CASSSTVSDTIYF
TGTGCCAGCAGCTCGACAGTTTCGGACACCATATATTTT
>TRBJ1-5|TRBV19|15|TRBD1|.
CASSYDRVYYQPQHF
TGTGCCAGTAGTTACGACAGGGTTTATTATCAGCCCCAGCATTTT
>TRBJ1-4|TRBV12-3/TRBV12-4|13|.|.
CASTLTVGEKLFF
TGTGCCAGCACCTTGACAGTGGGTGAAAAACTGTTTTTT
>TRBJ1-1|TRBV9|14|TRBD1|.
CASSHGQGGSEAFF
TGTGCCAGCAGCCATGGACAGGGGGGCTCTGAAGCTTTCTTT
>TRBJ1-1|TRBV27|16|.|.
CASSLGILVRNTEAFF
TGTGCCAGCAGTTTGGGTATTCTAGTGAGGAACACTGAAGCTTTCTTT
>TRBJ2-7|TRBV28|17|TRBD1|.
CASSSRKSGQVTYEQYF
TGTGCCAGCAGTTCCCGTAAGTCGGGACAGGTTACCTACGAGCAGTACTTC
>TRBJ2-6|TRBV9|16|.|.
CASSVGAGAGANVLTF
TGTGCCAGCAGCGTAGGCGCGGGTGCTGGGGCCAACGTCCTGACTTTC